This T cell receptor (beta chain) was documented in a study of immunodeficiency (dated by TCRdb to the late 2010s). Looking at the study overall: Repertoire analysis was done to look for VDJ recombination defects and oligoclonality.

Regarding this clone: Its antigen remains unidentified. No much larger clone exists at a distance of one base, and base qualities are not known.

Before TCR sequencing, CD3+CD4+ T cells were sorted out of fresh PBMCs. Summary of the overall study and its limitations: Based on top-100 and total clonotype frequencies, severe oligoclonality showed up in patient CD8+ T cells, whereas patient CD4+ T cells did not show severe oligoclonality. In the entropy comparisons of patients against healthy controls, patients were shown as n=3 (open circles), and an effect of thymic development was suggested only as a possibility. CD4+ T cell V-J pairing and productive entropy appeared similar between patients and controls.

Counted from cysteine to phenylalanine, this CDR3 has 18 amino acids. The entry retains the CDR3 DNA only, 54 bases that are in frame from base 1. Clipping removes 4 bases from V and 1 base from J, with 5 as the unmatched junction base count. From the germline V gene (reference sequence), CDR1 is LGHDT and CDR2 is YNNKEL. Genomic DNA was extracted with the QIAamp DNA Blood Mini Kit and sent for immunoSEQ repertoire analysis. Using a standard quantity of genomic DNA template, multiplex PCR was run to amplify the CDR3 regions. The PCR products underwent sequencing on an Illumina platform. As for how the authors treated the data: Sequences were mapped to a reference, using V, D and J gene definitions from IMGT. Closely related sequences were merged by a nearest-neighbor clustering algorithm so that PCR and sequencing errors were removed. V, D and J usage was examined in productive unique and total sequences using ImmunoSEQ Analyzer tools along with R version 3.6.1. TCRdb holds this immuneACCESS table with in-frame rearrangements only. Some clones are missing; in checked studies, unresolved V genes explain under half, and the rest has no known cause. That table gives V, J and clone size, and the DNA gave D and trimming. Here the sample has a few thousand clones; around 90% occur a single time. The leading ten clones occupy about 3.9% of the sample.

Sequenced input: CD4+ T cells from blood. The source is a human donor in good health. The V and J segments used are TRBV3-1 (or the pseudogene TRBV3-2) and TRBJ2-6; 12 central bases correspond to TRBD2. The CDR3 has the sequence CASSPETSGRSGANVLTF. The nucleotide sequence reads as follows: TGTGCCAGCAGCCCCGAGACTAGCGGGAGATCTGGGGCCAACGTCCTGACTTTC.